Sequencing of this TCR beta chain was carried out in a study of cytomegalovirus exposure and HLA in healthy donors. 13 Jbeta primers and 60 Vbeta primers were used for the PCR. Sequenced by immunoSEQ multiplex PCR; TCRdb stores in-frame clones only, minus some. The data show under 100,000 clones, around 75% seen once. Study-wide findings and caveats: Fewer N-insertions (relative to the approximately 700-donor mean) were reportedly seen in an Asian-associated ancestry cluster in a later analysis. Later analysis suggested most CMV-associated TCR beta chains were HLA-restricted.

A few counts support this clone. Its cognate antigen is unknown. The CDR3 contains 14 residues. V gave up 5 bases and J gave up 0 bases, with 9 bases separating them. Germline V gene data show CDR1 as SGHTS and CDR2 as YDEGEE. The chain employs TRBV5-8 and TRBJ1-3, with D tentatively TRBD1 (6 bases). The sequence came from a man in his forties or fifties in good health and CMV-seronegative. Material: PBMCs. The CDR3 DNA reads TGTGCCAGCAGGGGACAAGACTCTGGAAACACCATATATTTT. Translation gives CASRGQDSGNTIYF.